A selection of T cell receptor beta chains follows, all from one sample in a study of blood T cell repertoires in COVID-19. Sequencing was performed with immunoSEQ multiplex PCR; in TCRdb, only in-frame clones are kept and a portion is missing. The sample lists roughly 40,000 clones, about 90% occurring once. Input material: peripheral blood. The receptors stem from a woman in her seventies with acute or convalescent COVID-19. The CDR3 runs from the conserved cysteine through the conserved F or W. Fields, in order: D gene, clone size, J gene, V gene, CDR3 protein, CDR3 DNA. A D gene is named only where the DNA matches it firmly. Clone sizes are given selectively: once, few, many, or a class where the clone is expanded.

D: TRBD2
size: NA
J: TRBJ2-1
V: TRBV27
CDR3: CASSGERGASYNEQFF
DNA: TGTGCCAGCAGTGGCGAGCGGGGCGCCTCCTACAATGAGCAGTTCTTC

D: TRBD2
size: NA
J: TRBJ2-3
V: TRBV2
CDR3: CASRTQLAGVDTQYF
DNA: TGTGCCAGCAGGACCCAACTAGCGGGAGTTGATACGCAGTATTTT

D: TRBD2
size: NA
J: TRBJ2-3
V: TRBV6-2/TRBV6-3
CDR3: CASSYHQRGRTDTQYF
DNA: TGTGCCAGCAGTTATCACCAGCGGGGGAGGACAGATACGCAGTATTTT

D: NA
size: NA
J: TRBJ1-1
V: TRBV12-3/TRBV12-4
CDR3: CASSFGGNTEAFF
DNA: TGTGCCAGCAGTTTCGGCGGGAACACTGAAGCTTTCTTT

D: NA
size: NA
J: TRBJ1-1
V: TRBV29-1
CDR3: CSVVATPNTEAFF
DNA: TGCAGCGTTGTAGCCACCCCGAACACTGAAGCTTTCTTT

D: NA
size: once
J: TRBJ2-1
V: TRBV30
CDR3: CAWSVGESGLVQFF
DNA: TGTGCCTGGAGTGTAGGGGAATCAGGGCTGGTGCAGTTCTTC

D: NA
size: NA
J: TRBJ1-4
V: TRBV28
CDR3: CASNLQGATNEKLFF
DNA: TGTGCCAGCAATCTTCAGGGTGCAACTAATGAAAAACTGTTTTTT

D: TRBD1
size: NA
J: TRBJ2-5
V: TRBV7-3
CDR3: CASSLEGGGTQYF
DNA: TGTGCCAGCAGCTTAGAAGGGGGCGGGACCCAGTACTTC

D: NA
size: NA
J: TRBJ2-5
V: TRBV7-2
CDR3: CASSLYAGAETQYF
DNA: TGTGCCAGCAGCTTATACGCAGGGGCAGAGACCCAGTACTTC

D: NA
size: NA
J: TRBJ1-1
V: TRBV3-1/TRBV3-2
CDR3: CASSQAIGISGNTEAFF
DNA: TGTGCCAGCAGCCAAGCTATCGGGATTAGTGGGAACACTGAAGCTTTCTTT

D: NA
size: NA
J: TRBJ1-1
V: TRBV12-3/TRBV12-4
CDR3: CASRAGSTEAFF
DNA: TGTGCCAGCAGAGCAGGCAGCACTGAAGCTTTCTTT

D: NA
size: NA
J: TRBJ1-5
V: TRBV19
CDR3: CATRPGLSNQPQHF
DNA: TGTGCCACTCGCCCAGGTCTGAGCAATCAGCCCCAGCATTTT

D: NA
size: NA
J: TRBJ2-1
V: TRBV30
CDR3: CAWSEASNEQFF
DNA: TGTGCCTGGAGTGAGGCTAGCAATGAGCAGTTCTTC

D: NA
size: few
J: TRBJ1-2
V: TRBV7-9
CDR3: CASSLGGGLTHTF
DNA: TGTGCCAGCAGCTTAGGTGGGGGCCTTACCCACACCTTC

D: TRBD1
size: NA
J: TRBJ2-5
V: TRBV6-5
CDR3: CASRRQGDGETQYF
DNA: TGTGCCAGCAGGCGACAGGGGGACGGGGAGACCCAGTACTTC

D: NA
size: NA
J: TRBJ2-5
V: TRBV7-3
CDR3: CASSYRGDGETQYF
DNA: TGTGCCAGCAGCTACCGCGGGGACGGCGAGACCCAGTACTTC

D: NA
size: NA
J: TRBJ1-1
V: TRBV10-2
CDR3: CASSESIGVYTEAFF
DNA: TGCGCCAGCAGTGAGTCGATAGGAGTGTACACTGAAGCTTTCTTT

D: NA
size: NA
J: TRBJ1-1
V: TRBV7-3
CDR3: CASSLDSHTEAFF
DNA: TGTGCCAGCAGTCTGGACAGTCACACTGAAGCTTTCTTT

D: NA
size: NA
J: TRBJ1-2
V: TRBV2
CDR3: CASKQGPEGGGYTF
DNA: TGTGCCAGCAAGCAAGGGCCGGAAGGGGGTGGCTACACCTTC

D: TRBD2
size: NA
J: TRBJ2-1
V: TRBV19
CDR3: CASSIEGTSGASSYNEQFF
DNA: TGTGCCAGTAGTATAGAGGGGACTAGCGGGGCTAGCTCCTACAATGAGCAGTTCTTC

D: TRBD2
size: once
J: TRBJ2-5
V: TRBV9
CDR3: CASSVGTSGTETQYF
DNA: TGTGCCAGCAGCGTAGGTACTAGCGGGACGGAGACCCAGTACTTC

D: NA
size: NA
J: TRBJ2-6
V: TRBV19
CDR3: CASSMSGSGANVLTF
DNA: TGTGCCAGTAGTATGTCGGGCTCTGGGGCCAACGTCCTGACTTTC

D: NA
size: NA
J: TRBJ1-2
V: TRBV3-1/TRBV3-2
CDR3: CASSQQGNYGYTF
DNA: TGTGCCAGCAGCCAGCAGGGCAACTATGGCTACACCTTC

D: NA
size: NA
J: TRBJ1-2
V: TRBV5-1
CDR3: CASSPTSNYGYTF
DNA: TGCGCCAGCAGCCCGACATCCAACTATGGCTACACCTTC

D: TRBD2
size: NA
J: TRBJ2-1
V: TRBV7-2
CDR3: CASSGRGGWYNEQFF
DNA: TGTGCCAGCAGTGGACGCGGGGGATGGTACAATGAGCAGTTCTTC

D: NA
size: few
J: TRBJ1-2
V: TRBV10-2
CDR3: CASSDHGLYGYTF
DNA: TGCGCCAGCAGTGACCACGGACTTTATGGCTACACCTTC

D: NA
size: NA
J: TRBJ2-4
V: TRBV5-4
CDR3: CASSEGTPNIQYF
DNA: TGTGCCAGCAGCGAGGGTACTCCAAACATTCAGTACTTC

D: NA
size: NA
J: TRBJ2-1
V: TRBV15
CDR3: CATSRDSRSGIGSDRSFF
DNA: TGTGCCACCAGCAGAGATTCTCGTTCAGGGATAGGATCGGACCGATCGTTCTTC

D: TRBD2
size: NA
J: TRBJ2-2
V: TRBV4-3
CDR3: CASSQAGLAFTGELFF
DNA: TGCGCCAGCAGCCAAGCGGGACTAGCGTTCACCGGGGAGCTGTTTTTT

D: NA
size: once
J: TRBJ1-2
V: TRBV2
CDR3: CASRVDSTGGYTF
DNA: TGTGCCAGCAGGGTGGACAGTACGGGAGGCTACACCTTC

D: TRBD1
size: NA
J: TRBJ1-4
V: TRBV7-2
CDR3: CASSLATGGVEKLFF
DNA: TGTGCCAGCAGCTTAGCTACAGGGGGCGTAGAAAAACTGTTTTTT

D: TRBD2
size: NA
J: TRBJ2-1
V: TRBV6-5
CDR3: CASSYDVAGARNEQFF
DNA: TGTGCCAGCAGTTACGACGTAGCGGGGGCTCGGAATGAGCAGTTCTTC

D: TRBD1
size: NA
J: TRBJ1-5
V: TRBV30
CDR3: CASGQGGQPQHF
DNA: TGTGCCTCGGGACAGGGTGGTCAGCCCCAGCATTTT

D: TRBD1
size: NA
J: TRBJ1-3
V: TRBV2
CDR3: CASIGGTGFSGNTIYF
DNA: TGTGCCAGCATTGGCGGGACAGGGTTTTCTGGAAACACCATATATTTT

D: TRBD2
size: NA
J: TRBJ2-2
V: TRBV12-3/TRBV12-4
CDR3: CASSSSSGGELFF
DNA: TGTGCCAGCAGTTCTTCTAGCGGCGGGGAGCTGTTTTTT

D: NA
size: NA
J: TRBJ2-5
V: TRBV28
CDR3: CASSFSSGTGEETQYF
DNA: TGTGCCAGCAGTTTTTCTAGCGGGACAGGGGAAGAGACCCAGTACTTC

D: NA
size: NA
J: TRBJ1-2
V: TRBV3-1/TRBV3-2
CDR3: CASSSQRGYTF
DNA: TGTGCCAGCAGCTCGCAGCGGGGCTACACCTTC

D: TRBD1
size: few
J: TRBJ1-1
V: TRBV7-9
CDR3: CASRGTGGGTEAFF
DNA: TGTGCCAGCAGGGGAACAGGGGGAGGCACTGAAGCTTTCTTT

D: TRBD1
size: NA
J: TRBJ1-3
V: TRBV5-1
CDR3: CASSPGTAGNTIYF
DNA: TGCGCCAGCTCCCCAGGGACAGCTGGAAACACCATATATTTT

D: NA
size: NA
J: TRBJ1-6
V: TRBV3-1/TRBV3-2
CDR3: CASSQPGQGNSPLHF
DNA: TGTGCCAGCAGCCAACCGGGACAAGGCAATTCACCCCTCCACTTT

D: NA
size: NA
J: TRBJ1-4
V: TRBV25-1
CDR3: CASGAYEKLFF
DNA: TGTGCCAGCGGAGCTTATGAAAAACTGTTTTTT

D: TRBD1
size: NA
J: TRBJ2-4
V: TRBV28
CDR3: CATSTGGKNIQYF
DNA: TGTGCCACTTCTACAGGGGGCAAAAACATTCAGTACTTC

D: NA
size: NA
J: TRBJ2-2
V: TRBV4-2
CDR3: CASSQDLGRQGGEELFF
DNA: TGTGCCAGCAGCCAAGATCTGGGTCGTCAGGGCGGGGAGGAGCTGTTTTTT

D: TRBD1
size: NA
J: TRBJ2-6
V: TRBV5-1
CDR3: CASSLRTGRLSGANVLTF
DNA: TGCGCCAGCAGCTTGAGGACAGGAAGGCTCTCTGGGGCCAACGTCCTGACTTTC

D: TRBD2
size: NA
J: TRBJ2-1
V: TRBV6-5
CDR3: CASSFSGGAREQFF
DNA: TGTGCCAGCAGTTTTAGCGGGGGGGCCCGGGAGCAGTTCTTC

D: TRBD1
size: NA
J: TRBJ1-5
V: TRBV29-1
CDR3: CSARQGGQPQHF
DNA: TGCAGCGCCAGACAGGGCGGCCAGCCCCAGCATTTT

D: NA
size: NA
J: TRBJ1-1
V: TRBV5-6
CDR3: CASSLTSGISEAFF
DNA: TGTGCCAGCAGCTTGACCTCAGGGATCTCTGAAGCTTTCTTT

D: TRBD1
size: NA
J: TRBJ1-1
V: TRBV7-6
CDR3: CASSLANRGAGQGVTEAFF
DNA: TGTGCCAGCAGCTTAGCAAACAGGGGGGCCGGACAGGGTGTCACTGAAGCTTTCTTT

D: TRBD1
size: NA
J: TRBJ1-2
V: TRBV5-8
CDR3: CASSPDRERSGYTF
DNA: TGTGCCAGCAGCCCGGACAGGGAAAGAAGTGGCTACACCTTC

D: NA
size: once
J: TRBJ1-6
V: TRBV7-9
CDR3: CASTLGLNSPLHF
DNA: TGTGCCAGCACATTGGGACTGAATTCACCCCTCCACTTT